This TCR beta chain comes out of a study of blood T cell repertoires in COVID-19. About the research overall: PBMCs, B-cell-depleted T cells, or T cells provided the cDNA or gDNA that made up the material.

Produced via immunoSEQ multiplex PCR; TCRdb's table is partial and in-frame only. This sample has about 130,000 clones, with 70% to 80% found just once. Trimming stripped 2 bases from V and 4 bases from J, with 12 bases between. Germline CDR1 reads MNHEY; CDR2 reads SVGAGI. The CDR3 is 15 residues long. The specimen was peripheral blood. This TCR derives from a man aged 55 to 70 who had recovered from COVID-19. The gene calls are TRBV6-5 and TRBJ1-5; D is uncertain. The CDR3 reads CASSYKRERNQPQHF. CDR3 nucleotide sequence: TGTGCCAGCAGTTACAAGAGGGAACGAAATCAGCCCCAGCATTTT.